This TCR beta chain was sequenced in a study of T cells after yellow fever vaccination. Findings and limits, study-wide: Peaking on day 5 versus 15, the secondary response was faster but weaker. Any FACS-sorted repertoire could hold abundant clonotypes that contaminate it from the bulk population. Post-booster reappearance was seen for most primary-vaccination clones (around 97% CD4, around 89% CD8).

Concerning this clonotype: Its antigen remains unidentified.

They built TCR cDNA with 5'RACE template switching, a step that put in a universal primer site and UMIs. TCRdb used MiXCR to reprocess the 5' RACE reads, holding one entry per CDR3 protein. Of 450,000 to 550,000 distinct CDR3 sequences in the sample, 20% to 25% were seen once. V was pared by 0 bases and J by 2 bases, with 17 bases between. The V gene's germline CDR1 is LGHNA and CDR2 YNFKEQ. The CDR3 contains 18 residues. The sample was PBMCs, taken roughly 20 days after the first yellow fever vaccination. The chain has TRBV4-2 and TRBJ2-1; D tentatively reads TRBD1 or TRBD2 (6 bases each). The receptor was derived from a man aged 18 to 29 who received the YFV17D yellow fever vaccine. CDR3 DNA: TGTGCCAGCAGCCAAGATGCAAACGAGGGGGGAGCCTACAATGAGCAGTTCTTC. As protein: CASSQDANEGGAYNEQFF.